These T cell receptor beta chains were read from a single sample in a study of blood T cell repertoires in COVID-19. Method: immunoSEQ multiplex PCR; TCRdb's copy keeps in-frame clones and lacks some. The profile shows about 430,000 clones, approximately 91% of them singletons. Sequencing input: PBMCs or T cells enriched from blood (not recorded which). Receptor source: a young woman who had been exposed to COVID-19. CDR3s include the opening cysteine and the closing phenylalanine or tryptophan. A D gene is named only where the DNA matches it firmly. Some rows mark clone size as missing; the rest say once, few, many or name a class of expanded clone.

DNA: TGCGCCAGCAGCTTCGACACCCTCGGCCCCTACGAGCAGTACTTC; CDR3: CASSFDTLGPYEQYF; D: -; V: TRBV5-1; size: -; J: TRBJ2-7
DNA: TGTGCCAGCAGCGTAACAGCTTATAGCAATCAGCCCCAGCATTTT; CDR3: CASSVTAYSNQPQHF; D: -; V: TRBV7-2; size: -; J: TRBJ1-5
DNA: TGTGCCACCAGTGACCCCGGAGCGGACAGGTGGGGGGATGGCTACACCTTC; CDR3: CATSDPGADRWGDGYTF; D: TRBD1; V: TRBV24-1; size: -; J: TRBJ1-2
DNA: TGTGCCAGCAGTGAAGTTTCGGGCCCAGGGGGCGTAACAGATACGCAGTATTTT; CDR3: CASSEVSGPGGVTDTQYF; D: TRBD1; V: TRBV6-1; size: -; J: TRBJ2-3
DNA: TGTGCCAGCAGCCAAGTCTTCCTACCTCGGGATGGCTACACCTTC; CDR3: CASSQVFLPRDGYTF; D: -; V: TRBV14; size: -; J: TRBJ1-2
DNA: TGTGCCAGCAGTCTCTTGGGACTAGCGGGATACAATGAGCAGTTCTTC; CDR3: CASSLLGLAGYNEQFF; D: TRBD2; V: TRBV14; size: -; J: TRBJ2-1
DNA: TGTGCCACCTGGGACAGGGGGTCCTCTGGGGCCAACGTCCTGACTTTC; CDR3: CATWDRGSSGANVLTF; D: TRBD1; V: TRBV15; size: -; J: TRBJ2-6
DNA: TGTGCCAGCAGCGTGGCCCGCTCTAATGAAAAACTGTTTTTT; CDR3: CASSVARSNEKLFF; D: -; V: TRBV9; size: -; J: TRBJ1-4
DNA: TGTGCCAGCAGTTTGGCAGGTTTGGAAAAACTGTTTTTT; CDR3: CASSLAGLEKLFF; D: -; V: TRBV28; size: -; J: TRBJ1-4
DNA: TGTGCCAGCAGCCAAGGGGCAGCCGAAAAACTGTTTTTT; CDR3: CASSQGAAEKLFF; D: -; V: TRBV14; size: -; J: TRBJ1-4
DNA: TGTGCCACCAGCAGGAACGGGGGGGCCTTAGAGACCCAGTACTTC; CDR3: CATSRNGGALETQYF; D: TRBD2; V: TRBV15; size: -; J: TRBJ2-5
DNA: TGTGCCAGCAGTGAATGTGAATTCGTAGCGGGACCAGATACGCAGTATTTT; CDR3: CASSECEFVAGPDTQYF; D: TRBD2; V: TRBV25-1; size: -; J: TRBJ2-3
DNA: TGTGCCACCAGTGGACAGGGTGGGACCCAGTACTTC; CDR3: CATSGQGGTQYF; D: TRBD1; V: TRBV24-1; size: -; J: TRBJ2-5
DNA: TGTGCCAGCAGCGTTAAACAGCCCCAGCATTTT; CDR3: CASSVKQPQHF; D: -; V: TRBV28; size: -; J: TRBJ1-5
DNA: TGTGCCAGCAGTTACCTGGGGGCCAGGGCTGGGGACGAGCAGTACTTC; CDR3: CASSYLGARAGDEQYF; D: -; V: TRBV6-2/TRBV6-3; size: -; J: TRBJ2-7
DNA: TGTGCCAGCAGCTTGTTCTCAGCGGGAGGGTTCGGGGAGCTGTTTTTT; CDR3: CASSLFSAGGFGELFF; D: TRBD2; V: TRBV5-4; size: -; J: TRBJ2-2
DNA: TGTGCCAGCAACTCGATGGCTAGCGGCACAGATACGCAGTATTTT; CDR3: CASNSMASGTDTQYF; D: -; V: TRBV2; size: -; J: TRBJ2-3
DNA: TGTGCCAGCAGTTACCCGAACATACCAGACAGCTACGAGCAGTACTTC; CDR3: CASSYPNIPDSYEQYF; D: -; V: TRBV6-2/TRBV6-3; size: -; J: TRBJ2-7
DNA: TGTGCCAGCTCCCGAAAGGGACAGGGGGCTTACGAGCAGTACTTC; CDR3: CASSRKGQGAYEQYF; D: TRBD1; V: TRBV2; size: -; J: TRBJ2-7
DNA: TGTGCCAGCAGTTACTCCGAGGGAATAGCCTACGAGCAGTACTTC; CDR3: CASSYSEGIAYEQYF; D: -; V: TRBV6-5; size: -; J: TRBJ2-7
DNA: TGTGCCAGCAGTCTCGCTAGCGGGAGTATCCAAGATACGCAGTATTTT; CDR3: CASSLASGSIQDTQYF; D: TRBD2; V: TRBV28; size: -; J: TRBJ2-3
DNA: TGTGCCAGCAAAGTGGAGGGAGTCGAGCAGTACTTC; CDR3: CASKVEGVEQYF; D: -; V: TRBV2; size: once; J: TRBJ2-7
DNA: TGTGCCAGCAGCTTAGGTCGCGGGACAGGGAACCAGCCCCAGCATTTT; CDR3: CASSLGRGTGNQPQHF; D: TRBD1; V: TRBV7-2; size: -; J: TRBJ1-5
DNA: TGTGCCAGCAGCTTGGGGGCTTATGGCTACACCTTC; CDR3: CASSLGAYGYTF; D: -; V: TRBV5-5; size: -; J: TRBJ1-2
DNA: TGTGCCTGGAGTGTACACAGGGCGAGCAATCAGCCCCAGCATTTT; CDR3: CAWSVHRASNQPQHF; D: -; V: TRBV30; size: -; J: TRBJ1-5